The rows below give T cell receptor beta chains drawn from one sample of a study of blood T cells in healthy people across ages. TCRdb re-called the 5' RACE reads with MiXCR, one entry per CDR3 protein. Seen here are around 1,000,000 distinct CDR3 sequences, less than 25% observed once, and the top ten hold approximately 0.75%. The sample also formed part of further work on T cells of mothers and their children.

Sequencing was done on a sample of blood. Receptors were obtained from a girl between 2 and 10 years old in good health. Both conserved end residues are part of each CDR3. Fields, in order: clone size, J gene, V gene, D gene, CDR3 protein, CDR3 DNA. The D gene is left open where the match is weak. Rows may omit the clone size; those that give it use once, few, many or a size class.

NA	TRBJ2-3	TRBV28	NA	CASSSGSLGTDTQYF	TGTGCCAGCAGTAGTGGCTCATTAGGCACAGATACGCAGTATTTT
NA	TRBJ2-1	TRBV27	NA	CASSSSGVRFFNEQFF	TGTGCCAGCAGTAGTTCGGGAGTCCGGTTTTTCAATGAGCAGTTCTTC
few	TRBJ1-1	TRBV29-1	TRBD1	CSVVDRARATEAFF	TGCAGCGTAGTGGACAGGGCCAGGGCCACTGAAGCTTTCTTT
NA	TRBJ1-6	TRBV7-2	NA	CASSLAGTMPLHF	TGTGCCAGCAGCTTAGCTGGTACAATGCCCCTCCACTTT
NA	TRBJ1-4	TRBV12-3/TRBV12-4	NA	CASTWLGALGEKLFF	TGTGCCAGCACTTGGTTGGGGGCCCTCGGCGAAAAACTGTTTTTT
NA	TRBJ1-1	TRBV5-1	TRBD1	CASSPGQGIDTEAFF	TGCGCCAGCAGCCCGGGACAGGGGATTGACACTGAAGCTTTCTTT
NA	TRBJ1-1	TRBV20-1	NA	CSARDSGATEAFF	TGCAGTGCTAGAGACTCAGGGGCCACTGAAGCTTTCTTT
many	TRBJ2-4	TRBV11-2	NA	CASSEDLAKNIQYF	TGTGCCAGCAGCGAAGATCTAGCCAAAAACATTCAGTACTTC
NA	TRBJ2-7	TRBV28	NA	CATSRAGEYEQYF	TGTGCCACGTCTCGGGCCGGAGAATACGAGCAGTACTTC
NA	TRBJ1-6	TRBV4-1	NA	CASSQSRAEDFNSPLHF	TGCGCCAGCAGCCAAAGTCGGGCCGAAGATTTCAATTCACCCCTCCACTTT
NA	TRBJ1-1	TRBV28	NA	CATSPEGTEAFF	TGTGCCACTTCTCCGGAGGGGACTGAAGCTTTCTTT
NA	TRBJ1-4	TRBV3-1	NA	CASSQDFFQSGFEKLFF	TGTGCCAGCAGCCAAGATTTTTTTCAGTCAGGGTTTGAAAAACTGTTTTTT
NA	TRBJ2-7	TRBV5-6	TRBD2	CASSPTSGPTYEQYF	TGTGCCAGCAGCCCAACTAGCGGTCCCACCTACGAGCAGTACTTC
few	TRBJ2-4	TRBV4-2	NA	CASSPHEDPSNPNIQYF	TGTGCCAGCAGCCCCCACGAGGACCCCTCAAATCCTAACATTCAGTACTTC
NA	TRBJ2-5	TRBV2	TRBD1	CASSWTGGPISDLYQETQYF	TGTGCCAGCAGTTGGACAGGGGGACCAATATCAGATCTGTACCAAGAGACCCAGTACTTC
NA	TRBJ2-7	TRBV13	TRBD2	CASSDRLAGGFGEQYF	TGTGCCAGCAGCGACCGACTAGCGGGGGGTTTCGGCGAGCAGTACTTC
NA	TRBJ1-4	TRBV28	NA	CASSLMSATNEKLFF	TGTGCCAGCAGTTTAATGTCGGCAACTAATGAAAAACTGTTTTTT
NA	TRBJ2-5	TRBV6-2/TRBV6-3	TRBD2	CASSERLAGTETQYF	TGTGCCAGTTCCGAAAGACTAGCGGGGACAGAGACCCAGTACTTC
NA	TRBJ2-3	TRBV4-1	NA	CASSQGTSRRLYTQYF	TGCGCCAGCAGCCAAGGGACTTCACGGCGCCTTTATACGCAGTATTTT
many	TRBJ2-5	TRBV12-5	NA	CASGLDPKDRVRLREQYF	TGTGCTAGTGGTTTGGATCCTAAGGACAGGGTGAGGCTGCGGGAGCAGTACTTC
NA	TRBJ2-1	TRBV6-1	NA	CVSSEATGMTYNEQFF	TGTGTCAGCAGTGAGGCAACAGGGATGACCTACAATGAGCAGTTCTTC
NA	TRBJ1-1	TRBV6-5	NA	CASSRVFVDTEAFF	TGTGCCAGCAGTAGGGTCTTTGTTGACACCGAAGCTTTCTTT
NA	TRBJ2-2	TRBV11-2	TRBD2	CASSPGGTPLSGELFF	TGTGCCAGCAGCCCGGGAGGGACACCCCTCTCCGGGGAGCTGTTTTTT